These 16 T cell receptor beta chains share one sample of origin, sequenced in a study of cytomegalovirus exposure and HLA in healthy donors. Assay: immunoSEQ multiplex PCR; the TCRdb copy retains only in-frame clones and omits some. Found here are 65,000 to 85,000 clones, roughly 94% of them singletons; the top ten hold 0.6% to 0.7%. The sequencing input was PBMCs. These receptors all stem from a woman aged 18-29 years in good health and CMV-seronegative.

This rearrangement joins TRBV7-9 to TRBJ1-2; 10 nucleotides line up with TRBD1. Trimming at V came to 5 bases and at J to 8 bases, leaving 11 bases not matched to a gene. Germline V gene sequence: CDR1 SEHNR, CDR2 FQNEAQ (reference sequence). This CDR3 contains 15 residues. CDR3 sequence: CASSPGQGPLSGYTF. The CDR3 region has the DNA TGTGCCAGCAGCCCGGGACAGGGGCCTTTAAGCGGCTACACCTTC.

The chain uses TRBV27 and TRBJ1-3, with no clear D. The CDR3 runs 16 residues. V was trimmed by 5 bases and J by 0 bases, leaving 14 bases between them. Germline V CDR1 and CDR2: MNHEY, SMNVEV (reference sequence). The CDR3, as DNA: TGTGCCAGCAGTCCCTCCCTCCGTCTCTCTGGAAACACCATATATTTT. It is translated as CASSPSLRLSGNTIYF.

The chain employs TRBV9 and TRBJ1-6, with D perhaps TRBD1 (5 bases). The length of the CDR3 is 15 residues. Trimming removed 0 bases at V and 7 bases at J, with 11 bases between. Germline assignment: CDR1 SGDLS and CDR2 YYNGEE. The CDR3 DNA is TGTGCCAGCAGCGTAGTAGGGGCGGTGAATTCACCCCTCCACTTT. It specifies CASSVVGAVNSPLHF.

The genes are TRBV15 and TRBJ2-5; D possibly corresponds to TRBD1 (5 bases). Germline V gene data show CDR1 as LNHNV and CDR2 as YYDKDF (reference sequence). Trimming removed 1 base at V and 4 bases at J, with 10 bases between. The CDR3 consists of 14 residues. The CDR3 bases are TGTGCCACCAGCAGAGCTCAGGGTGTAGAGACCCAGTACTTC. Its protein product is CATSRAQGVETQYF.

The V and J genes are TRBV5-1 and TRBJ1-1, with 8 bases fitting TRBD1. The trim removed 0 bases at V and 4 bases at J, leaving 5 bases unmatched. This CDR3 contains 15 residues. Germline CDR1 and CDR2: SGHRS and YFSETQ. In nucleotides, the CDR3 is TGCGCCAGCAGCTTGGGACAGGGGCTGGTCACTGAAGCTTTCTTT. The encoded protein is CASSLGQGLVTEAFF.

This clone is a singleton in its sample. CDR3 in amino acids: CASSVMGGVNTGELFF. The DNA of the CDR3 is TGTGCCAGCAGCGTTATGGGCGGGGTTAACACCGGGGAGCTGTTTTTT. The chain recombines TRBV9 with TRBJ2-2, with D perhaps matching TRBD2 (6 bases). The CDR3 has 16 residues. V lost 2 bases to trimming and J lost 2 bases, with 13 bases between them. Germline CDR1 is SGDLS and CDR2 is YYNGEE.

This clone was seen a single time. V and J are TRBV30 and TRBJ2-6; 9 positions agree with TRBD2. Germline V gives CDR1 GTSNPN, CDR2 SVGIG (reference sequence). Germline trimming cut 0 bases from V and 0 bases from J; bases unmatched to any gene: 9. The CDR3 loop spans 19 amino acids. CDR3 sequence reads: CAWSVYPLAGSSGANVLTF. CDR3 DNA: TGTGCCTGGAGTGTATACCCCCTAGCGGGGAGCTCTGGGGCCAACGTCCTGACTTTC.

The CDR3, as DNA: TGCGCCAGCAGTCAATGGGATCGGGGGGCGCGCGAGACCCAGTACTTC. It encodes CASSQWDRGARETQYF. This chain uses TRBV23-1 with TRBJ2-5; D is perhaps TRBD2 (7 bases). Being an ORF, TRBV23-1 has a function that is uncertain. V lost 1 base and J 5 bases, leaving 17 bases between the germline ends. This CDR3 comprises 16 residues.

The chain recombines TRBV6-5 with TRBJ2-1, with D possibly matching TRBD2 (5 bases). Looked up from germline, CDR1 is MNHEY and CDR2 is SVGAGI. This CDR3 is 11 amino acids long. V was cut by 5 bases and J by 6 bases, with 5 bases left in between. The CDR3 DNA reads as TGTGCCAGCAGTCGGGGCAATGAGCAGTTCTTC. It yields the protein CASSRGNEQFF.

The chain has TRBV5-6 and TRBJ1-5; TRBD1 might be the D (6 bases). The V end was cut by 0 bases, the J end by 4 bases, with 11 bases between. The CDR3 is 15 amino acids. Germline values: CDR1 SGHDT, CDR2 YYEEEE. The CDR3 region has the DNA TGTGCCAGCAGCTTGGGCACAGGGAATAATCAGCCCCAGCATTTT. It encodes CASSLGTGNNQPQHF.

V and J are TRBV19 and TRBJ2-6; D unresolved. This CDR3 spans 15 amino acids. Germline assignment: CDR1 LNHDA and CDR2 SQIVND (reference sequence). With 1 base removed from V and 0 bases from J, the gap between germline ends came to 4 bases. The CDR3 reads CASSIVSSGANVLTF. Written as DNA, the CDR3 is TGTGCCAGTAGTATAGTCAGCTCTGGGGCCAACGTCCTGACTTTC.

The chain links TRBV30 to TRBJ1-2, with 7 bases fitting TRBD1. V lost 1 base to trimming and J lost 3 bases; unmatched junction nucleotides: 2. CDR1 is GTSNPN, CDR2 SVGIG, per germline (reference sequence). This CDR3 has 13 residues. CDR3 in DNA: TGTGCCTGGAGTGGACAGGGTTACTATGGCTACACCTTC. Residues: CAWSGQGYYGYTF.

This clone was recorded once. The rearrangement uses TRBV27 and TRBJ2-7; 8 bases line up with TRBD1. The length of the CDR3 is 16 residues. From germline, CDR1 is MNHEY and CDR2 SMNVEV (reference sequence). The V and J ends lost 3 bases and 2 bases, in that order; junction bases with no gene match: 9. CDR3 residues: CASSFVGGQEAYEQYF. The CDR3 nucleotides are TGTGCCAGCAGTTTCGTCGGGGGACAGGAAGCCTACGAGCAGTACTTC.

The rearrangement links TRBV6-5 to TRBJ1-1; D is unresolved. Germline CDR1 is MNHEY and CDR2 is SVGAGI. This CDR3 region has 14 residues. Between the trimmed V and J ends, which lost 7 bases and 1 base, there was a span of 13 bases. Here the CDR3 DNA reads TGTGCCAGCACCAAAGGAGCCCCGAACACTGAAGCTTTCTTT. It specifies CASTKGAPNTEAFF.

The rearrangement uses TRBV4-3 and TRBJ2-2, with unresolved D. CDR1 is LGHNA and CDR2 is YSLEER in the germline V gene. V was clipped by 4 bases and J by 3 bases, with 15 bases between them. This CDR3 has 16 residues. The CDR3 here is CASSPPPTRDTGELFF. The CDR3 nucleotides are TGCGCCAGCAGCCCACCCCCGACACGTGACACCGGGGAGCTGTTTTTT.

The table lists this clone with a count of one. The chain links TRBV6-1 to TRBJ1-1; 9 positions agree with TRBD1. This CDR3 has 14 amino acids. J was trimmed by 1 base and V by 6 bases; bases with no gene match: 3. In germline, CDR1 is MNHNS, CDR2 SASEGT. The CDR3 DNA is TGTGCCAGCAGACCGACAGGGGGGAACACTGAAGCTTTCTTT. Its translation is CASRPTGGNTEAFF.